A selection of T cell receptor beta chains follows, all from one sample in a study of CXCR3-negative and CXCR3-positive naive CD8 T cells. TCRdb reprocessed the 5' RACE reads and keeps a single row for each CDR3 protein, giving no DNA. The listing records over 100,000 distinct CDR3 sequences. Sequences were obtained from naive CXCR3- CD8+ T cells from blood. These receptors were collected from a human donor in good health. Some clones in this sample may be carry-over from other donors' samples. CDR3s include the opening cysteine and the closing phenylalanine or tryptophan.

j_call | v_call | cdr3_aa
TRBJ2-6 | TRBV4-1 | CASSQELAGLSGANVLTF
TRBJ2-3 | TRBV5-5 | CASSFRIGTDTQYF
TRBJ2-1 | TRBV6-2/TRBV6-3 | CASSYWASGGFYSYNEQFF
TRBJ2-7 | TRBV4-2 | CASSQESLEGGGPHEQYF
TRBJ2-1 | TRBV4-2 | CASSQEFRGGYSYNEQFF
TRBJ2-1 | TRBV11-1 | CASSLGSASLGNEQFF
TRBJ2-2 | TRBV6-2/TRBV6-3 | CASSSILAGENTGELFF
TRBJ2-1 | TRBV3-1 | CASSQLPGLYNEQFF
TRBJ1-5 | TRBV28 | CASSPPRRGSNQPQHF
TRBJ2-7 | TRBV2 | CASSEGSGEIYEQYF
TRBJ2-7 | TRBV2 | CASSGDIDEQYF
TRBJ2-1 | TRBV7-9 | CASSPPSWAGTYNEQFF
TRBJ2-1 | TRBV3-1 | CASSQDLASAFYNEQFF
TRBJ2-7 | TRBV9 | CASSVGASYEQYF
TRBJ2-1 | TRBV6-4 | CASSALNEQFF
TRBJ2-5 | TRBV28 | CASSFPPGLAEETQYF
TRBJ1-1 | TRBV29-1 | CSVPRQGGPEAFF
TRBJ2-1 | TRBV7-6 | CASSLVGGRSSYNEQFF
TRBJ2-1 | TRBV29-1 | CSVDKGQVTVEQFF
TRBJ2-1 | TRBV27 | CASSSKTYYNEQFF
TRBJ2-3 | TRBV29-1 | CSVVAGVWFTQYF
TRBJ2-7 | TRBV12-3/TRBV12-4 | CASSLGYALEQYF
TRBJ2-7 | TRBV4-3 | CASSQDSGTYEQYF
TRBJ2-2 | TRBV10-3 | CAISREGTGELFF
TRBJ2-1 | TRBV25-1 | CASSRDVSSYNEQFF
TRBJ1-1 | TRBV20-1 | CSARDRRGRTEAFF
TRBJ2-1 | TRBV7-9 | CASSFLRSDSLNEQFF
TRBJ2-1 | TRBV4-1 | CASSPGGIEQFF
TRBJ1-2 | TRBV6-5 | CASSSSGTGGLPLYGYTF
TRBJ2-3 | TRBV7-6 | CASSFASSWGGPGGLTDTQYF
TRBJ2-7 | TRBV20-1 | CSARDRASYEQYF
TRBJ2-7 | TRBV7-7 | CASSPGQGARQYF
TRBJ1-1 | TRBV7-9 | CASSSAGYREAFF
TRBJ1-1 | TRBV5-1 | CASSWTINVNTEAFF
TRBJ2-6 | TRBV7-9 | CASSLGSGGANVLTF
TRBJ2-1 | TRBV28 | CASSLDRGNEQFF
TRBJ1-1 | TRBV13 | CASSLGFSNTEAFF
TRBJ2-7 | TRBV20-1 | CSATASGASYEQYF
TRBJ1-1 | TRBV7-6 | CASSLADLSEAFF
TRBJ2-5 | TRBV5-1 | CASSSVAGGETQYF
TRBJ2-7 | TRBV6-6 | CASSRPTGGSEQYF
TRBJ2-7 | TRBV5-6 | CASSGTVTSYEQYF
TRBJ2-3 | TRBV5-1 | CASSLRRGGTDTQYF
TRBJ2-7 | TRBV20-1 | CSARDAGNYEQYF
TRBJ2-1 | TRBV20-1 | CSVNLAGGNEQFF
TRBJ2-5 | TRBV28 | CASSFTEGGVWETQYF
TRBJ1-3 | TRBV7-7 | CASSSGERGTGDTIYF
TRBJ2-1 | TRBV20-1 | CSNGLVGEEQFF
TRBJ2-1 | TRBV29-1 | CSVDRGINEQFF
TRBJ2-3 | TRBV5-1 | CASSRPLEDTQYF
TRBJ2-3 | TRBV4-1 | CASSQEAPGLAGDTQYF
TRBJ2-7 | TRBV4-1 | CASSQDDGTGSYEQYF
TRBJ2-7 | TRBV12-3/TRBV12-4 | CASSLEHSAYEQYF
TRBJ2-1 | TRBV4-2 | CASRIAGGGEQFF
TRBJ1-1 | TRBV10-3 | CAISDKTEKTEAFF
TRBJ2-5 | TRBV7-6 | CASSLAEETQYF
TRBJ1-1 | TRBV27 | CASSPTGMNTEAFF
TRBJ2-3 | TRBV28 | CASSPGLAGGADTQYF